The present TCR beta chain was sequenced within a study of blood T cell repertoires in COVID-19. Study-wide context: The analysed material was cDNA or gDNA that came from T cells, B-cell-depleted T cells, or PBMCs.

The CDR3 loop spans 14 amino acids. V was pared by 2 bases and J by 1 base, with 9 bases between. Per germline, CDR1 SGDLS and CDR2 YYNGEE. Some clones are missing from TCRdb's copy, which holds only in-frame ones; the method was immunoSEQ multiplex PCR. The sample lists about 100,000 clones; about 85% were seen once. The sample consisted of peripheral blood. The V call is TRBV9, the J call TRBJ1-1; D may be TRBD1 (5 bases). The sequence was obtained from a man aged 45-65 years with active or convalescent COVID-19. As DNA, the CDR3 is TGTGCCAGCAGCGTCAATGGACAGAACACTGAAGCTTTCTTT. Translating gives CASSVNGQNTEAFF.